This TCR beta chain was sequenced for a study of cytomegalovirus exposure and HLA in healthy donors. Whole-study results and caveats: Donors belonging to an Asian-associated ancestry cluster reportedly showed fewer N-insertions in productive TCRs than the roughly 670-donor mean, according to what a later analysis found. Cytomegalovirus association was listed for about 160 TCR beta chains. In a later analysis, V- and J-gene trimming of beta chains associated with a DCLRE1C missense variant, replicated independently. What was likely a sequencing artifact was a cluster of highly shared sequence variants.

PCR primers comprised 60 Vbeta and 13 Jbeta primers. Measured with immunoSEQ multiplex PCR; TCRdb has only the in-frame clones, and not every one. The sample shows about 190,000 clones, about 81% of them seen only once. Comments on this clone: What it binds is not known.

Germline-derived CDR1 and CDR2 are MNHEY and SVGAGI. This CDR3 contains 14 residues. V was clipped by 8 bases and J by 4 bases; unmatched bases: 10. This clonotype originated in a man younger than 45 in good health and CMV-seropositive. The chain employs TRBV6-5 and TRBJ2-7; 8 nucleotides match TRBD2. Sequenced: PBMCs. Here the CDR3 reads CASQTSGPPYEQYF. The CDR3 nucleotides read TGTGCCAGCCAAACTAGCGGCCCACCTTACGAGCAGTACTTC.